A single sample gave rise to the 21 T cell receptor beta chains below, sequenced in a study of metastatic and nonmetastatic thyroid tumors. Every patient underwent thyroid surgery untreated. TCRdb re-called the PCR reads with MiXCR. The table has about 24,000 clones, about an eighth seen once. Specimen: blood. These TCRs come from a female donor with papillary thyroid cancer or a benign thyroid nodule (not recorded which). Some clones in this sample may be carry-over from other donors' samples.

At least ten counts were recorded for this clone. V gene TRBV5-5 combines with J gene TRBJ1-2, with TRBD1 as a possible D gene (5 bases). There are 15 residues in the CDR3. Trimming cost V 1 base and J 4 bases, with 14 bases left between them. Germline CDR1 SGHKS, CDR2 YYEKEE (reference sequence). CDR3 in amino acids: CASSLKGIRGYGYTF. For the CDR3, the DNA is TGTGCCAGCAGCTTGAAGGGGATAAGAGGCTATGGCTACACCTTC.

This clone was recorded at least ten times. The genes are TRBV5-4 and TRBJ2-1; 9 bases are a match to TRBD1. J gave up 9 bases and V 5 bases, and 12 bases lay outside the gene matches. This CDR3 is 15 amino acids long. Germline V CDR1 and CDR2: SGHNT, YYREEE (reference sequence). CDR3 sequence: CASSRPGQGGSEQFF. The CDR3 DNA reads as TGTGCCAGCAGTCGACCGGGACAGGGAGGTAGTGAGCAGTTCTTC.

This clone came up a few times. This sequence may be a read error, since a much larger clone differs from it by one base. CDR3 DNA sequence: TGTGCCAGCAGGTACGAGGCCCTTAATGAGCAGTTCTTC. Its translation is CASRYEALNEQFF. The chain joins TRBV28 to TRBJ2-1; D call uncertain. V lost 6 bases, J lost 7 bases, and 13 bases lay in between. CDR3 size: 13 residues. The germline gives CDR1 MDHEN, CDR2 SYDVKM.

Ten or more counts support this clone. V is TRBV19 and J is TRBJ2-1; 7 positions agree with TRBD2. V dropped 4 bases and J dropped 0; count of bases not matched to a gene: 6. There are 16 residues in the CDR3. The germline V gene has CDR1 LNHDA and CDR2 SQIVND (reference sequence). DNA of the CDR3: TGTGCCAGTAGTAGCGTCGGGGGGAGCTCCTACAATGAGCAGTTCTTC. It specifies CASSSVGGSSYNEQFF.

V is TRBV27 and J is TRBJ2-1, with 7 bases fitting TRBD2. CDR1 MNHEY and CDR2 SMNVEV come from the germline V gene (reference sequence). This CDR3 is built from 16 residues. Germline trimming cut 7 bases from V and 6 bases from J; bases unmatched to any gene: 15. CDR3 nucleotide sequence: TGTGCCAGCATTTCCGTCCGGACTAGTCGCGGCAATGAGCAGTTCTTC. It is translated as CASISVRTSRGNEQFF.

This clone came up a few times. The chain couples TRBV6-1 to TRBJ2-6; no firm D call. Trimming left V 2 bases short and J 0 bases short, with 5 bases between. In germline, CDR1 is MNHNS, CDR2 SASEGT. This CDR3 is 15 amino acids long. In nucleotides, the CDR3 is TGTGCCAGCAGTGAAAGAAACTCTGGGGCCAACGTCCTGACTTTC. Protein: CASSERNSGANVLTF.

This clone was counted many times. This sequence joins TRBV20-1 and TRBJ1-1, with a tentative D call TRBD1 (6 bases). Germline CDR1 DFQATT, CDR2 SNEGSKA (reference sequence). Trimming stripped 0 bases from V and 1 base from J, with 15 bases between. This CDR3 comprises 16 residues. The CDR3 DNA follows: TGCAGTGCTAGAGATCCAAAATTACAGGGGAACACTGAAGCTTTCTTT. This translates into CSARDPKLQGNTEAFF.

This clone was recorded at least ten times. CDR3 residues: CASTPARDRGPQNIQYF. The CDR3 DNA follows: TGTGCCAGCACCCCCGCGCGGGACAGGGGACCCCAAAACATTCAGTACTTC. The gene calls are TRBV7-9 and TRBJ2-4, with 10 bases that match TRBD1. Germline CDR1 SEHNR, CDR2 FQNEAQ (reference sequence). The V and J ends lost 7 bases and 5 bases, in that order; junction bases with no gene match: 14. The CDR3 loop spans 17 amino acids.

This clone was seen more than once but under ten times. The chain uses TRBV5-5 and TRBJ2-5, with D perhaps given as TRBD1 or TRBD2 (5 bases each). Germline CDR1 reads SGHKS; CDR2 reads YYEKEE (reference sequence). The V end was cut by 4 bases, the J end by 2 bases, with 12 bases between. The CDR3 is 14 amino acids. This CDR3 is CASSPGPRQETQYF. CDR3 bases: TGTGCCAGCAGCCCGGGACCGCGACAAGAGACCCAGTACTTC.

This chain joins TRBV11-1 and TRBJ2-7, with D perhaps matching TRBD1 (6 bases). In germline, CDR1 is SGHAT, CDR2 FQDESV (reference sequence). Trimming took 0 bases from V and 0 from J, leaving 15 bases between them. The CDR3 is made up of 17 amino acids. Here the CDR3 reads CASSLAQGGYLSYEQYF. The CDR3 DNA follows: TGTGCCAGCAGCTTAGCCCAAGGGGGTTACCTCTCCTACGAGCAGTACTTC.

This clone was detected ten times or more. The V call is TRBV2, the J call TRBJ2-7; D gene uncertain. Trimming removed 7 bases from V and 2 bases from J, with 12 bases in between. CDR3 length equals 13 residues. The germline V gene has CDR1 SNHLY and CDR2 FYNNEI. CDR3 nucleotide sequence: TGTGCCAGCAATACAGCACTCACCTACGAGCAGTACTTC. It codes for CASNTALTYEQYF.

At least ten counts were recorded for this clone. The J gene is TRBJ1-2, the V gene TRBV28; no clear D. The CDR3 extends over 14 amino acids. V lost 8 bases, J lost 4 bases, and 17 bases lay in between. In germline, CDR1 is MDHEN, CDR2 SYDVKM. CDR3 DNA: TGTGCCAGCTCACCGGGCGGTAAGACCTATGGCTACACCTTC. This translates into CASSPGGKTYGYTF.

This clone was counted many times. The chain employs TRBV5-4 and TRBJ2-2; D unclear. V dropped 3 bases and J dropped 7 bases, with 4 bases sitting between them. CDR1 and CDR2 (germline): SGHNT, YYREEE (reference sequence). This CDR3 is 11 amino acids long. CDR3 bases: TGTGCCAGCAGCTCAATCGGGGAGCTGTTTTTT. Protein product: CASSSIGELFF.

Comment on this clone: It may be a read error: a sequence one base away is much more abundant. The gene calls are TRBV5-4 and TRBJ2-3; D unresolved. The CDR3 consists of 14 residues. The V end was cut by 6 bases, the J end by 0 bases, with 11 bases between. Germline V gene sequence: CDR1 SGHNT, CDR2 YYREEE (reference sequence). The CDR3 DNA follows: TGTGCCAGCATGGAACAGAAAAGCACAGATACGCAGTATTTT. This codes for CASMEQKSTDTQYF.

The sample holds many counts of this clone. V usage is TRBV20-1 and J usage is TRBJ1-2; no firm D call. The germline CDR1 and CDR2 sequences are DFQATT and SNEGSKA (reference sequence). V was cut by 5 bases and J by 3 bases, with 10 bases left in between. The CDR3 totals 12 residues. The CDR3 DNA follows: TGCAGTGCTTGGGCCCTCTACTATGGCTACACCTTC. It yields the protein CSAWALYYGYTF.

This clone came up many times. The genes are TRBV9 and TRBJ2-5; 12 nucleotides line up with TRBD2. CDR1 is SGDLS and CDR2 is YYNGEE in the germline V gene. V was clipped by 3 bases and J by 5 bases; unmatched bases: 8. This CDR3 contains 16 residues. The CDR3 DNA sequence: TGTGCCAGCAGCGGCCCACTAGCGGGAGGTTTTGAGACCCAGTACTTC. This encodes CASSGPLAGGFETQYF. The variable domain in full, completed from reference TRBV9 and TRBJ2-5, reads DSGVTQTPKHLITATGQRVTLRCSPRSGDLSVYWYQQSLDQGLQFLIQYYNGEERAKGNILERFSAQQFPDLHSELNLSSLELGDSALYFCASSGPLAGGFETQYFGPGTRLLVL.

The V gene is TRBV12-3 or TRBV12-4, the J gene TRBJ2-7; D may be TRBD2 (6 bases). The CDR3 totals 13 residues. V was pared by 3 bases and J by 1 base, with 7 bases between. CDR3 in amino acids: CASSLGGSYEQYV. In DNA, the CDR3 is TGTGCCAGCAGTTTGGGGGGATCCTACGAGCAGTACGTC.

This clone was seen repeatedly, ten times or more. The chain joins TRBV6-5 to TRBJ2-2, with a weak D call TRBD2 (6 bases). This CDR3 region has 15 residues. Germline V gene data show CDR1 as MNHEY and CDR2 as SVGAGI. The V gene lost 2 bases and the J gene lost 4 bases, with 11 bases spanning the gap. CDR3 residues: CASSYAEGPTGELFF. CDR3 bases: TGTGCCAGCAGTTACGCGGAGGGGCCCACCGGGGAGCTGTTTTTT.

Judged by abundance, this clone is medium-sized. Here the CDR3 reads CASTSRTGGDEQFF. The CDR3 DNA follows: TGTGCCAGCACCTCTCGGACAGGCGGCGATGAGCAGTTCTTC. The V gene is TRBV6-2 or TRBV6-3, the J gene TRBJ2-1, with 7 bases lining up with TRBD1. With 7 bases clipped from V and 8 bases from J, the junction kept 11 bases outside the gene matches. The CDR3 totals 14 residues. Germline CDR1 MNHEY, CDR2 SVGEGT.

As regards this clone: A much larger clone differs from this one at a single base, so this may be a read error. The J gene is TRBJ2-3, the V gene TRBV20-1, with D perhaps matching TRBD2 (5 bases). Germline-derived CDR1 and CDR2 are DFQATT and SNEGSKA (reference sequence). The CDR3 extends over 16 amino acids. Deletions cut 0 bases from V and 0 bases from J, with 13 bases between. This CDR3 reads CSARERGRSSTDTQYF. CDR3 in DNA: TGCAGTGCTAGAGAAAGAGGGCGGTCAAGCACAGATACGCAGTATTTT.

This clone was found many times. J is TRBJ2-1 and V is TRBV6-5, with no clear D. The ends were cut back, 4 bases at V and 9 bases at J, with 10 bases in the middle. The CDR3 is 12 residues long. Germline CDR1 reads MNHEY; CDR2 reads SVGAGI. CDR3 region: CASSSSRGEQFF. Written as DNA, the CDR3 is TGTGCCAGCAGTTCCTCTAGAGGTGAGCAGTTCTTC.